This T cell receptor (beta chain) was documented in a study of response to subunit inactivated influenza vaccine. TCRdb reprocessed the RT-PCR reads via MiXCR and lists one record per CDR3 protein. In the table there are roughly 570,000 distinct CDR3 sequences, about 14% of which are singletons. Germline trimming cut 2 bases from V and 2 bases from J; bases unmatched to any gene: 6. Germline V gene lookup returns CDR1 SEHNR and CDR2 FQNEAQ (reference sequence). The CDR3 length is 15 residues. This clonotype was picked up a small number of times. The chain recombines TRBV7-9 with TRBJ2-7; 7 nucleotides line up with TRBD1. The source of this sequence is a man aged 45-60 years who received an inactivated influenza vaccine. This specimen consisted of PBMCs from blood, obtained 12 days after vaccination. The CDR3 nucleotides are TGTGCCAGCAGCTTAATTGACAGGGTCCCCTACGAGCAGTACTTC. It yields the protein CASSLIDRVPYEQYF.